A selection of T cell receptor beta chains follows, all from one sample in a study of blood T cell repertoires in COVID-19. Method: immunoSEQ multiplex PCR; TCRdb's copy keeps in-frame clones and lacks some. The data contain about 100,000 clones, around 83% of them singletons. The sequenced sample was peripheral blood. The source of these receptors is an older man with active or convalescent COVID-19. CDR3s leave out the opening cysteine and the closing phenylalanine or tryptophan.

V gene: TRBV18; J gene: TRBJ1-2; CDR3 protein: ASSPEGDYGYT
V gene: TRBV5-1; J gene: TRBJ2-5; CDR3 protein: ASSLGFGGSGVVKTQY
V gene: TRBV7-2; J gene: TRBJ1-2; CDR3 protein: ASSLAKGGNQAGGYT
V gene: TRBV18; J gene: TRBJ2-7; CDR3 protein: ASSPGQVPLSYEQY
V gene: TRBV6-5; J gene: TRBJ1-4; CDR3 protein: AASQGWRKEKLF
V gene: TRBV19; J gene: TRBJ1-3; CDR3 protein: ASSTGTPGNTIY
V gene: TRBV30; J gene: TRBJ1-1; CDR3 protein: AWRWDSVATEAF
V gene: TRBV6-1; J gene: TRBJ1-2; CDR3 protein: ASSEGTGDLGDYGYT
V gene: TRBV28; J gene: TRBJ1-4; CDR3 protein: ASEGGSNEKLF
V gene: TRBV2; J gene: TRBJ1-4; CDR3 protein: ASSQQGANEKLF
V gene: TRBV5-4; J gene: TRBJ1-1; CDR3 protein: ASSLKFRGSLSEAF
V gene: TRBV25-1; J gene: TRBJ1-4; CDR3 protein: ASSDFRAGGFEKLF
V gene: TRBV19; J gene: TRBJ1-2; CDR3 protein: ASRSGRGDYGYT
V gene: TRBV19; J gene: TRBJ1-2; CDR3 protein: ASRSTGRSGYGYT
V gene: TRBV9; J gene: TRBJ1-1; CDR3 protein: ASSQYEGNTEAF
V gene: TRBV2; J gene: TRBJ1-4; CDR3 protein: ASLRERESYEKLF
V gene: TRBV28; J gene: TRBJ1-5; CDR3 protein: ASSPPMYRGQGDNQPQH
V gene: TRBV5-5; J gene: TRBJ1-5; CDR3 protein: ASSLGTWGNQPQH
V gene: TRBV27; J gene: TRBJ1-4; CDR3 protein: ASSLRQGREKLF
V gene: TRBV28; J gene: TRBJ1-5; CDR3 protein: ASSLLSGQNQPQH
V gene: TRBV4-1; J gene: TRBJ2-5; CDR3 protein: ASSQGGGSWETQY
V gene: TRBV6-2/TRBV6-3; J gene: TRBJ2-7; CDR3 protein: ASSPLGGQGSYEQY
V gene: TRBV6-1; J gene: TRBJ2-7; CDR3 protein: ASSELRSSPRLEQY